The next 10 T cell receptor beta chains were all read from a single sample in a study of early T cells in non-severe SARS-CoV-2 infection. TCRdb called the 5' RACE reads again in MiXCR, with one record for every CDR3 protein. The data show more than 35,000 distinct CDR3 sequences, 4.5% to 5.5% seen once. Sample: whole blood. The source of these receptors is an adult who was a healthcare worker with PCR-confirmed SARS-CoV-2 infection or an uninfected control (not recorded which).

The rearrangement joins TRBV12-3 or TRBV12-4 to TRBJ2-3; TRBD1 matches at 9 bases. Trimming cost V 5 bases and J 7 bases; bases outside gene matches: 16. The CDR3 sequence is 17 residues long. The CDR3 DNA follows: TGTGCCAGCAGTCCCCCCGCCGGGACAGGGCCGTTGAATACGCAGTATTTT. Encoded protein: CASSPPAGTGPLNTQYF.

The V and J genes are TRBV14 and TRBJ2-7; 7 positions agree with TRBD1. With V trimmed by 4 bases and J by 2 bases, 8 bases remained unmatched. The germline V gene encodes CDR1 SGHDN and CDR2 FVKESK. The CDR3 runs 15 residues. This chain's CDR3 is CASSPIAGTAYEQYF. CDR3 coding DNA: TGTGCCAGCAGCCCAATCGCCGGGACAGCCTACGAGCAGTACTTC.

This clonotype came up many times. The rearrangement links TRBV20-1 to TRBJ2-1, with 11 positions matching TRBD2. This CDR3 comprises 17 residues. V lost 3 bases, J lost 0 bases, and 7 bases stayed unmatched. CDR1 and CDR2 (germline): DFQATT, SNEGSKA (reference sequence). CDR3 amino acids: CSASRLAGGPSYNEQFF. The CDR3 DNA reads TGCAGTGCTAGTAGGCTAGCGGGGGGCCCCTCCTACAATGAGCAGTTCTTC.

This clonotype was picked up a small number of times. The chain is built from TRBV7-8 and TRBJ1-3; D possibly corresponds to TRBD1 (5 bases). Germline CDR1 and CDR2: SGHVS and FQNEAQ. The CDR3 runs 15 residues. V lost 5 bases and J lost 4, with 15 bases in between. The chain's CDR3 is CASSPGTAAGNTIYF. Here the CDR3 DNA reads TGTGCCAGCAGCCCGGGGACCGCAGCGGGAAACACCATATATTTT.

This clonotype was picked up many times. The chain carries TRBV20-1 and TRBJ1-5; 8 bases fit TRBD1. This CDR3 region has 16 residues. The germline gives CDR1 DFQATT, CDR2 SNEGSKA (reference sequence). After removal of 0 bases from V and 1 base from J, the junction contained 5 bases not matched to a gene. CDR3 in amino acids: CSARDGQGLSNQPQHF. Written as DNA, the CDR3 is TGCAGTGCTAGAGACGGACAGGGCTTAAGCAATCAGCCCCAGCATTTT.

In its sample, this clonotype was seen many times. V usage is TRBV7-6 and J usage is TRBJ2-7; D may be TRBD2 (6 bases). This CDR3 comprises 15 residues. Germline V gene data show CDR1 as SGHVS and CDR2 as FNYEAQ. V gave up 5 bases and J gave up 3 bases, with 17 bases separating them. CDR3 protein: CASSPVAGILYEQYF. CDR3 sequence (DNA): TGTGCCAGCAGCCCAGTGGCGGGGATCCTCTACGAGCAGTACTTC.

The sample holds many counts of this clonotype. The chain uses TRBV20-1 and TRBJ2-2; no clear D gene. This CDR3 region has 13 residues. CDR1 and CDR2 from the germline V gene are DFQATT and SNEGSKA (reference sequence). Trimming took off 2 bases at V and 4 bases at J, with 8 bases between the two ends. For the CDR3, the DNA is TGCAGTGCTAGAAGTGGGCCCACCGGGGAGCTGTTTTTT. Translating gives CSARSGPTGELFF.

This chain uses TRBV10-2 with TRBJ2-5; D might be TRBD1 or TRBD2, each matching 5 bases. This CDR3 region has 16 residues. Germline CDR1 and CDR2: WSHSY and SAAADI. Deletions cut 8 bases from V and 1 base from J, with 20 bases between. CDR3 region: CASSLTTGTVQETQYF. CDR3 coding DNA: TGCGCCAGCTCTCTTACCACCGGGACGGTCCAAGAGACCCAGTACTTC.

This clonotype came up many times. The genes are TRBV6-1 and TRBJ2-5; D remains ambiguous. The CDR3 has 15 amino acids. From germline, CDR1 is MNHNS and CDR2 SASEGT. The germline V and J ends were trimmed by 1 base and 4 bases, with 13 bases remaining between them. CDR3 region: CASSEGPASPETQYF. CDR3 sequence (DNA): TGTGCCAGCAGTGAAGGGCCAGCATCCCCAGAGACCCAGTACTTC.

This clonotype was observed many times. V is TRBV20-1 and J is TRBJ2-7; 10 bases are a match to TRBD1. The length of the CDR3 is 12 residues. The germline V gene encodes CDR1 DFQATT and CDR2 SNEGSKA (reference sequence). The J segment lost 5 bases and the V segment lost 6 bases, leaving 4 bases of the junction unmatched. The CDR3 spells CSAGTGVNEQYF. The CDR3 DNA reads TGCAGTGCGGGGACAGGGGTCAACGAGCAGTACTTC.